The source of this TCR beta chain is a study of T cell responses to AZD1222 COVID-19 vaccine (dated by TCRdb to the early 2020s). Describing the broader study: AZD1222 recipients whose second dose came at about 4 weeks and those whose second dose came at about 12 weeks were combined into one group, since spike-specific TCR depth and breadth did not differ between the two schedules. TCR sequencing was performed for roughly 240 trial participants, of whom 200 to 220 were given two doses of AZD1222 and approximately 25 were given two doses of MenACWY control vaccine. Trial participants were enrolled by age into subgroups of 18-55, 56-69 and 70-plus years, and about 150, 27 and 61 TCR-sequenced participants, respectively, were included in these subgroups. General study outcomes and caveats: The whole spike protein was spanned by vaccine-associated CD4 TCRs, and dominant responses were seen in regions 160-218 and 743-854. The 56-69-year group was small, and its depth increase did not reach significance, likely because of low power. Participants were mostly white British and included more females than males, and it was suggested by the authors that clonal diversity may have been underestimated. Spike-specific TCR breadth and depth rose significantly after two AZD1222 doses compared with day 0 and with MenACWY recipients. Conclusions about previously exposed vaccinees were limited because only 5 or 6 AZD1222 recipients were SARS-CoV-2 seropositive at baseline. Reportedly, close to half of the unique spike-specific TCRs recognized epitopes lying outside the regions that are mutated in the B.1.351 and B.1.1.7 variants. Because no samples from the day 14 peak response were available, repertoires could be characterized only after the peak T cell response.

The CDR3 has 15 amino acids, counting the end cysteine and phenylalanine. Solely the CDR3 DNA is kept, with 45 bases framed from the first base. The germline V gene yields KGHSH for CDR1 and LQKENI for CDR2. The germline V end is reduced by 2 bases and the J end by 6 bases; junction bases left unmatched: 6. The CDR3 regions of human TCRbeta chains were subjected to immunosequencing. Per the original workflow: Repertoire TCRs were matched against a reference library of SARS-CoV-2-specific TCRs generated with the MIRA antigen-specificity platform. Breadth was defined as the fraction of unique TCRs that were SARS-CoV-2-associated. Depth was defined as the fraction of total T cells that were SARS-CoV-2-associated. Each spike-specific TCR was assigned to its reactive spike region and to a CD4 or CD8 class using the MIRA data. Log10-transformed breadth and depth values were compared by one-way ANOVA with Sidak's multiple comparisons tests. Drawn from immuneACCESS, this table holds only the in-frame rearrangements with V and J called that TCRdb kept. Clones are partly lost; checked studies trace under half to an unresolved V gene and leave the rest unexplained. Clone size and the V and J calls come from that table; the DNA yielded D and trimming. Present in this sample are 150,000 to 200,000 clones, more than 85% of which were seen just once. The ten largest clonotypes hold around 0.9% of the sample.

In the case of this clone: Its antigen is still unknown. Base qualities are not at hand, and no much larger clone is one base apart.

Taken with the paper, the label for time point translates to: baseline before first vaccination. The vaccinee samples were drawn from two UK trials, COV001 and COV002, one of which was a single-blind randomized controlled phase 2/3 trial testing AZD1222 (ChAdOx1 nCoV-19) in healthy adults. For TCRbeta chain sequencing, PBMC samples from trial participants were taken at day 0 and at day 28 after the second dose. This clonotype was obtained from an adult in good health. The sequences come from peripheral blood, collected on day 0 of AZD1222 vaccination. The receptor chain draws on TRBV18 and TRBJ2-1; 8 bases in the junction line up with TRBD1. DNA sequence: TGTGCCAGCTCACCAGGGACAGGCGATATCAATGAGCAGTTCTTC. Its coded protein is CASSPGTGDINEQFF.